Listed below are T cell receptor beta chains from one sample, sequenced in a study of blood T cell repertoires in COVID-19. TCRdb's copy holds only in-frame clones and misses some; the assay was immunoSEQ multiplex PCR. The sample has about 15,000 clones, roughly 84% seen once. The sequencing sample was made of peripheral blood. The receptors come from a man in his forties or fifties with active or convalescent COVID-19. Both conserved end residues are part of each CDR3. The D gene is left open where the match is weak. Some rows mark clone size as missing; the rest say once, few, many or name a class of expanded clone.

TGTGCAGCCAGAGAGGCGGGGCCCTTCTCCTACGAGCAGTACTTC	CAAREAGPFSYEQYF	TRBV21-1	TRBJ2-7	NA	NA
TGTGCCAGCAGCCAGCGGGGGTACAATGAGCAGTTCTTC	CASSQRGYNEQFF	TRBV3-1/TRBV3-2	TRBJ2-1	TRBD2	NA
TGTGCCAGCAGCTACGAGCGGGTTCAAGAGACCCAGTACTTC	CASSYERVQETQYF	TRBV7-9	TRBJ2-5	NA	NA
TGTGCCACCAGCAGAGATGCCGGGACAGGGGGAGAAAAACTGTTTTTT	CATSRDAGTGGEKLFF	TRBV15	TRBJ1-4	TRBD1	NA
TGTGCCAGCAGCTTAAGGGGAGGCTATGGCTACACCTTC	CASSLRGGYGYTF	TRBV7-9	TRBJ1-2	NA	medium-sized
TGCAGCGTTTCGACCGCGGGGGGTAATTCACCCCTCCACTTT	CSVSTAGGNSPLHF	TRBV29-1	TRBJ1-6	NA	NA
TGTGCCAGTAGCCTAGCGGGAGGGTACAATGAGCAGTTCTTC	CASSLAGGYNEQFF	TRBV19	TRBJ2-1	TRBD2	NA
TGTGCCAACCCGAATTGGGGGGGCGCGCGGTACAATCAGCCCCAGCATTTT	CANPNWGGARYNQPQHF	TRBV27	TRBJ1-5	NA	NA
TGCGCCAGCAGCTTAGGACAGGGTGACACCGGGGAGCTGTTTTTT	CASSLGQGDTGELFF	TRBV5-1	TRBJ2-2	TRBD1	once
TGTGCCAGCAGCGATCCCTTGGGGGCGAAGTATTTT	CASSDPLGAKYF	TRBV6-5	TRBJ2-3	NA	once
TGTGCCACCAGGGGGACAGGGGCAGGCAATGAGCAGTTCTTC	CATRGTGAGNEQFF	TRBV24-1	TRBJ2-1	TRBD1	few
TGCAGCGTTGAAGTGCAGGGTATCGGGGAGCTGTTTTTT	CSVEVQGIGELFF	TRBV29-1	TRBJ2-2	NA	NA
TGTGCCACCAGCAGAGATACTAGCGGGACGACCCAGTACTTC	CATSRDTSGTTQYF	TRBV15	TRBJ2-5	TRBD2	few
TGTGCCAGCAGCCCCCGACCAGATAGAACCGGGTTTAATGAGCAGTTCTTC	CASSPRPDRTGFNEQFF	TRBV5-4	TRBJ2-1	NA	NA
TGTGCCAGCAGCCAGTCACGATTAACCACAGATACGCAGTATTTT	CASSQSRLTTDTQYF	TRBV7-2	TRBJ2-3	NA	NA
TGTGCCAGCAATAGACAGGCTGAAGCTTTCTTT	CASNRQAEAFF	TRBV6-6	TRBJ1-1	NA	NA
TGTGCCATCAAAACAGGGGGCGGAAACACTGAAGCTTTCTTT	CAIKTGGGNTEAFF	TRBV10-3	TRBJ1-1	TRBD1	NA
TGTGCCAGCAGCGAGACAGGGTTCAGCACAGATACGCAGTATTTT	CASSETGFSTDTQYF	TRBV7-3	TRBJ2-3	TRBD1	NA
TGTGCCAGCACCCCCCGGGACAGACCTAATTCACCCCTCCACTTT	CASTPRDRPNSPLHF	TRBV6-2/TRBV6-3	TRBJ1-6	TRBD1	few
TGTGCCAGCAGTTCCAGGTTGAACACCGGGGAGCTGTTTTTT	CASSSRLNTGELFF	TRBV27	TRBJ2-2	NA	NA
TGTGCCAGTAGACCCCAGGAGGGACAGGGGGCAGGTCAGCCCCAGCATTTT	CASRPQEGQGAGQPQHF	TRBV19	TRBJ1-5	TRBD1	NA